This paragraph reports one T cell receptor beta chain. The same CDR3 arises from other DNA sequences in this sample as well. Only in-frame clones appear in the TCRdb table, and some are missing; sequencing was by immunoSEQ multiplex PCR. In the table there are about 49,000 clones, roughly 92% of which are singletons. These data are taken from a study of T cell changes during pregnancy in multiple sclerosis. The CDR3 consists of 11 residues. Trimming left V 6 bases short and J 3 bases short, with 9 bases between. Germline V gives CDR1 DFQATT, CDR2 SNEGSKA (reference sequence). The V and J genes are TRBV20-1 and TRBJ2-7; D remains ambiguous. The sequence came from a female donor in good health, enrolled as a control in a pregnancy study. The source material was CD4+ T cells from peripheral blood mononuclear cells, sampled in the second trimester of pregnancy. This CDR3 reads CSASRGYEQYF. The CDR3 region has the DNA TGCAGTGCGTCGAGAGGCTACGAGCAGTACTTC.